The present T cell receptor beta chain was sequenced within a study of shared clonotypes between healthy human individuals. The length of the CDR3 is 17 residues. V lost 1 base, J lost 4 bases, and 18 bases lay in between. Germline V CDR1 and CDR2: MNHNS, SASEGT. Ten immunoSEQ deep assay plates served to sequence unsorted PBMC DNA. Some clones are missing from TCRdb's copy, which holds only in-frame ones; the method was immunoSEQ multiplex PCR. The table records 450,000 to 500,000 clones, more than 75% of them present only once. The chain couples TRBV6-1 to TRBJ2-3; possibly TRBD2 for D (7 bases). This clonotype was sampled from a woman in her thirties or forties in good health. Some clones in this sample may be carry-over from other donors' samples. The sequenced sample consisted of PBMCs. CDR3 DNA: TGTGCCAGCAGTGAAGAGGTGATAGGGGGAGGGCCAGATACGCAGTATTTT. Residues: CASSEEVIGGGPDTQYF.